One sample yielded the 24 T cell receptor beta chains listed below, sequenced in a study of blood T cells in healthy people across ages. Primed by a sample-barcoded 5' primer and a J-beta primer mix, a second PCR proceeded for roughly 7 to 12 cycles. TCRdb re-called the 5' RACE reads through MiXCR, storing one row per CDR3 protein. The table shows roughly 730,000 distinct CDR3 sequences, with more than 50% occurring only once. The sequenced sample consisted of blood. All receptors come from a man aged 35 to 55 in good health.

The CDR3, as DNA: TGCAGCACTGGCGCAGGGCTGTACAATGAGCAGTTCTTC. Protein sequence: CSTGAGLYNEQFF. V is TRBV29-1 and J is TRBJ2-1; TRBD1 might be the D (5 bases). The CDR3 extends over 13 amino acids. Trimming took 8 bases from V and 4 from J, leaving 15 bases between them. Germline V gives CDR1 SQVTM, CDR2 ANQGSEA.

The rearrangement uses TRBV5-6 and TRBJ2-5; D gene ambiguous. Deletions cut 2 bases from V and 5 bases from J, with 10 bases between. CDR3 length equals 13 residues. Germline V CDR1 and CDR2: SGHDT, YYEEEE. In DNA form, the CDR3 reads TGTGCCAGCAGCTTTGTCTCCGGTGAGACCCAGTACTTC. Amino acids: CASSFVSGETQYF.

This sequence joins TRBV3-1 and TRBJ2-1, with 10 positions matching TRBD1. This CDR3 contains 15 residues. Looked up from germline, CDR1 is LGHDT and CDR2 is YNNKEL (reference sequence). The trim removed 6 bases at V and 9 bases at J, leaving 11 bases unmatched. The CDR3 coding sequence is TGTGCCAGCAGTCCGAGACAGGGGGCGCAATCTGAGCAGTTCTTC. This codes for CASSPRQGAQSEQFF.

This clonotype was seen a few times. This chain links TRBV4-1 with TRBJ1-5; no clear D. The V gene lost 5 bases and the J gene lost 9 bases, with 20 bases spanning the gap. CDR3 length: 15 residues. CDR1 is MGHRA and CDR2 is YSYEKL in the germline V gene. CDR3 sequence: CASSGGGFSDRPQHF. The CDR3, as DNA: TGCGCCAGCAGCGGAGGTGGGTTTTCGGATCGGCCCCAGCATTTT.

V gene TRBV6-2 or TRBV6-3 combines with J gene TRBJ2-7; D call uncertain. CDR3 length: 11 residues. CDR1 is MNHEY and CDR2 is SVGEGT in the germline V gene. Here the CDR3 reads CASLGSYEQYF. DNA of the CDR3: TGTGCTTCCCTGGGCTCCTACGAGCAGTACTTC.

This clonotype was counted only a few times. The chain joins TRBV6-1 to TRBJ2-7, with TRBD1 as a possible D gene (5 bases). V gave up 2 bases and J gave up 0 bases, with 23 bases separating them. CDR1 and CDR2 (germline): MNHNS, SASEGT. This CDR3 comprises 19 residues. In nucleotides, the CDR3 is TGTGCCAGCAGTGAAACAGCAGGGTACGGCGCCACTGACTCCTACGAGCAGTACTTC. The encoded protein is CASSETAGYGATDSYEQYF.

The rearrangement links TRBV6-5 to TRBJ2-7; either TRBD1 or TRBD2 may supply D (5 bases each). With 5 bases removed from V and 6 bases from J, the gap between germline ends came to 17 bases. The CDR3 extends over 14 amino acids. Germline lookup yields CDR1 MNHEY and CDR2 SVGAGI. The CDR3, as DNA: TGTGCCAGCAGTGACCAGGGAGTGTTGGGCGAGCAGTACTTC. It is translated as CASSDQGVLGEQYF.

V usage is TRBV6-6 and J usage is TRBJ2-7; 10 bases map to TRBD1. With the DNA end fitting TRBJ2-5 better, the J assignment may be wrong. The CDR3 has 16 residues. The germline CDR1 and CDR2 sequences are MNHNY and SVGAGI (reference sequence). The CDR3 DNA is TGTGCCAGCAGTTACTCGGGGACAGGGGACATGGAGACCCAGTACTTC. This sequence encodes CASSYSGTGDMETQYF.

The chain employs TRBV2 and TRBJ1-1, with TRBD1 as a possible D gene (5 bases). The CDR3 totals 13 residues. V was shortened by 7 bases and J by 10 bases, with 19 bases between the two germline ends. CDR1 and CDR2 from the germline V gene are SNHLY and FYNNEI. CDR3 DNA sequence: TGTGCCAGCATTGGGCGACAGCTTGGGCGAGCTTTCTTT. The encoded protein is CASIGRQLGRAFF.

As DNA, the CDR3 is TGCAGTGCTAGATATACACTAGCGGGAGGGAGAGAGCAGTACTTC. Its translation: CSARYTLAGGREQYF. The chain has TRBV20-1 and TRBJ2-4; TRBD2 aligns across 13 bases. Germline CDR1 and CDR2: DFQATT and SNEGSKA (reference sequence). Trimming removed 2 bases from V and 13 bases from J; junction bases left unmatched: 11. This CDR3 comprises 15 residues.

This chain links TRBV27 with TRBJ1-2, with 7 bases that match TRBD1. Germline V gives CDR1 MNHEY, CDR2 SMNVEV (reference sequence). The ends lost 7 bases at V and 7 bases at J; junction bases unmatched: 9. The CDR3 is 13 amino acids. The CDR3 nucleotides read TGTGCCAGCACTCGAGGAGGGGGCTCTGGCTACACCTTC. This gives the protein CASTRGGGSGYTF.

This clonotype was recorded a few times. The rearrangement joins TRBV12-3 or TRBV12-4 to TRBJ2-4; D call uncertain. V was clipped by 0 bases and J by 1 base, with 13 bases between them. The CDR3 sequence is 17 residues long. The CDR3 here is CASSLATTGRAKNIQYF. CDR3 in DNA: TGTGCCAGCAGTTTAGCAACGACTGGGCGCGCCAAAAACATTCAGTACTTC.

In this sample, this clonotype turned up once. The rearrangement uses TRBV4-1 and TRBJ2-5; tentative D call: TRBD1 (6 bases). Germline V gene sequence: CDR1 MGHRA, CDR2 YSYEKL. V was cut by 3 bases and J by 11 bases, with 25 bases left in between. The CDR3 totals 16 residues. The CDR3 spells CASSQDPWGPGTKQYF. CDR3 nucleotide sequence: TGCGCCAGCAGCCAGGATCCGTGGGGGCCAGGTACCAAGCAGTACTTC.

The rearrangement uses TRBV2 and TRBJ2-2, with D tentatively TRBD1 or TRBD2 (5 bases each). V lost 6 bases to trimming and J lost 6 bases, with 20 bases between them. Germline assignment: CDR1 SNHLY and CDR2 FYNNEI. CDR3 length equals 16 residues. CDR3 sequence reads: CASRTPYERGAGELFF. The CDR3 DNA sequence: TGTGCCAGCAGGACTCCGTATGAGCGAGGGGCCGGGGAGCTGTTTTTT.

V and J are TRBV11-2 and TRBJ2-4, with 10 nucleotides matching TRBD2. J lost 0 bases, V lost 2 bases, and 4 bases had no gene match. Germline CDR1 reads SGHAT; CDR2 reads FQNNGV. The CDR3 sequence is 17 residues long. CDR3 amino acids: CASSLFLAGVAKNIQYF. Here the CDR3 DNA reads TGTGCCAGCAGCTTATTCCTAGCGGGGGTAGCCAAAAACATTCAGTACTTC.

This clonotype was counted at least ten times. This CDR3 is CASSPDRAYEQYF. The CDR3 coding sequence is TGTGCCAGCAGTCCCGACAGGGCCTACGAGCAGTACTTC. This chain connects TRBV7-9 to TRBJ2-7; 7 positions agree with TRBD1. The CDR3 runs 13 residues. The J segment lost 2 bases and the V segment lost 6 bases, leaving 4 bases of the junction unmatched. Looked up from germline, CDR1 is SEHNR and CDR2 is FQNEAQ (reference sequence).

The rearrangement joins TRBV14 to TRBJ2-7, with 8 positions matching TRBD2. The CDR3 runs 13 residues. With 2 bases clipped from V and 6 bases from J, the junction kept 3 bases outside the gene matches. CDR1 and CDR2 from the germline V gene are SGHDN and FVKESK. The CDR3 nucleotides are TGTGCCAGCAGCCAACGGGGACTAGGCGAGCAGTACTTC. Translating gives CASSQRGLGEQYF.

This clonotype occurred a few times. The chain has TRBV7-9 and TRBJ1-2; 8 bases line up with TRBD1. Trimming took 3 bases from V and 6 from J; bases not matched to a gene: 3. Germline CDR1 and CDR2: SEHNR and FQNEAQ (reference sequence). The CDR3 length is 13 residues. The CDR3, as DNA: TGTGCCAGCAGCTTTACAGGGGGGGATGGCTACACCTTC. This gives the protein CASSFTGGDGYTF.

In this sample, this clonotype turned up a few times. DNA for the CDR3: TGTGCCATCAGTGAGTCGGAGCGGGGCCCGATGGAGACCCAGTACTTC. Residues: CAISESERGPMETQYF. The chain is built from TRBV10-3 and TRBJ2-5; 7 bases agree with TRBD2. Germline V gene sequence: CDR1 ENHRY, CDR2 SYGVKD. V shed 0 bases and J 5 bases; nucleotides not matched to a gene: 9. The CDR3 totals 16 residues.

CDR3 DNA sequence: TGTGCCAGCAGCCAAGATCGCGGGCAGCAGCCCAACTATGGCTACACCTTC. This encodes CASSQDRGQQPNYGYTF. The chain recombines TRBV3-1 with TRBJ1-2, with D unresolved. Germline V gene sequence: CDR1 LGHDT, CDR2 YNNKEL (reference sequence). Trimming removed 0 bases from V and 2 bases from J, with 16 bases in between. CDR3 length: 17 amino acids.

This clonotype was seen just once. The chain employs TRBV9 and TRBJ2-3; 11 nucleotides match TRBD2. Germline V gene data show CDR1 as SGDLS and CDR2 as YYNGEE. The CDR3 runs 16 residues. V was pared by 0 bases and J by 9 bases, with 9 bases of the junction left unmatched. The CDR3 spells CASSVGTSGSLETQYF. CDR3 bases: TGTGCCAGCAGCGTAGGGACTAGCGGGTCCTTGGAAACGCAGTATTTT.

The rearrangement links TRBV4-1 to TRBJ1-6; D might be TRBD1 (5 bases). CDR3 length: 14 amino acids. The germline CDR1 and CDR2 sequences are MGHRA and YSYEKL. V was trimmed by 6 bases and J by 7 bases, leaving 13 bases between them. The CDR3 loop reads CASRTQDMNSPLHF. The CDR3 DNA sequence: TGCGCCAGCAGGACCCAGGACATGAATTCACCCCTCCACTTT.

This chain joins TRBV28 and TRBJ1-1; no clear D. CDR1 is MDHEN and CDR2 is SYDVKM in the germline V gene. The germline V and J ends were trimmed by 3 bases and 8 bases, with 16 bases remaining between them. This CDR3 spans 14 amino acids. CDR3 residues: CASSLTPKPPEAFF. The CDR3 DNA reads TGTGCCAGCAGTTTGACGCCTAAACCCCCCGAAGCTTTCTTT.

This clonotype was counted at least ten times. The CDR3 loop reads CASSPAVTNYGYTF. For the CDR3, the DNA is TGTGCCAGCAGTCCGGCAGTAACTAACTATGGCTACACCTTC. The chain recombines TRBV25-1 with TRBJ1-2; unclear D gene. The germline V and J ends were trimmed by 5 bases and 0 bases, with 10 bases remaining between them. The CDR3 sequence is 14 residues long. In germline, CDR1 is MGHDK, CDR2 SYGVNS.